This T cell receptor (beta chain) was recovered during a study of blood T cells in healthy people across ages. General observations from the study: Estimates based on one million T cells were treated as lower bounds. Per-million-T-cell TCR beta diversity fell roughly linearly with age. The study found more naive CD4+ cells and higher diversity in long-lived than aged donors.

PCR was performed a second time for about 7 to 12 cycles using a sample-barcoded 5' primer and a J-beta primer mix. TCRdb re-analysed the 5' RACE reads in MiXCR, keeping a single row per CDR3 protein. The profile shows approximately 800,000 distinct CDR3 sequences, 60% to 80% of them singletons. Aged roughly 6 to 90, donors were systemically healthy Caucasians from Russia. On this clonotype: Antigen unknown.

CDR1 and CDR2 from the germline V gene are LGHNA and YNFKEQ. The CDR3 has 15 amino acids. The receptor's source is a man younger than 45 in good health. Input material: blood. The J gene is TRBJ2-7, the V gene TRBV4-2; no firm D call. The DNA end is more similar to TRBJ2-5, so the J call may be wrong. The CDR3 nucleotides are TGTGCCAGCAGCCAAGATCCCCTAGTAGGAGAGACCCAGTACTTC. Amino acids: CASSQDPLVGETQYF.